The text below deals with one T cell receptor beta chain. CDR1 MGHRA and CDR2 YSYEKL come from the germline V gene. The CDR3 loop spans 15 amino acids. V was trimmed by 1 base and J by 1 base, leaving 10 bases between them. The data originate from a study of OX40 agonist ivuxolimab in advanced cancers. Measured with immunoSEQ multiplex PCR; TCRdb has only the in-frame clones, and not every one. The sample lists about 77,000 clones; more than 70% were seen once. Here the sequenced sample was CD4+ or CD8+ T cells sorted from blood, taken in a trial of the OX40 agonist ivuxolimab. The TCR sequence derives from an adult with an advanced solid tumor such as melanoma, head and neck, liver or kidney cancer. The V call is TRBV4-1, the J call TRBJ1-2; tentatively, D is TRBD1 (6 bases). For the CDR3, the DNA is TGCGCCAGCAGCCAAGGAGGGGGGAATAACTATGGCTACACCTTC. This translates into CASSQGGGNNYGYTF.